This entry features one TCR beta chain sequence. Its antigen is still unknown. This entry comes from a study of cytotoxic CD8 clonotypes in ibrutinib-treated CLL. Study information: Partial responses numbered some 24 and complete responses 2; after a median about 6 years, about 15 stayed remitted and 12 progressed. Mean yields were approximately 250,000 productive templates and 80,000 to 95,000 productive rearrangements per sample. Whole-study findings and limits: Sustained-remission patients were sampled at different times than progressing patients were. Age-matched healthy donor levels were exceeded by baseline clonality, which tracked circulating CD8+ T-cell counts.

The method was immunoSEQ multiplex PCR; TCRdb's version includes in-frame clones alone and lacks a portion of them. Here the sample spans roughly 50,000 clones, about three fifths being singletons. The sample was PBMCs, taken after 24 months of ibrutinib treatment. The sequence was obtained from a human donor with chronic lymphocytic leukemia.

CDR3 DNA sequence: TGCGCCTCATCAAGGGTGTTAGGGGACCTATCCTACAATGAGCAGTTCTTC. Translating it yields CASSRVLGDLSYNEQFF. The rearrangement joins TRBV5-1 to TRBJ2-1; D tentatively reads TRBD1 or TRBD2 (5 bases each). The CDR3 is 17 amino acids. Germline CDR1 is SGHRS and CDR2 is YFSETQ. Trimming shortened V by 10 bases and J by 1 base, and 24 bases separated the two germline ends.